This is a list of T cell receptor beta chains from one sample in a study of vaccination effects on CD4 cells after COVID-19. These TCRs are of unknown antigen specificity. Generated by immunoSEQ multiplex PCR, the TCRdb table keeps only in-frame clones and is missing some. The sample holds about 15,000 clones, approximately 70% seen once. The source material was CD4+ T cells from PBMCs cultured with SARS-CoV-2 spike peptides, sampled after COVID-19 vaccination. These receptors were obtained from a human donor who received a COVID-19 vaccine. Both conserved end residues are part of each CDR3. D genes are given only for firm matches. Rows give clone size only sometimes, using once, few, many, or a class for an expanded clone.

TRBV5-1,15,TRBJ2-5,TRBD2,NA,CASSLERGPQETQYF,TGCGCCAGCAGCTTGGAGCGGGGCCCCCAAGAGACCCAGTACTTC
TRBV7-2,15,TRBJ2-3,NA,NA,CASSFSGAGTDTQYF,TGTGCCAGCAGCTTTAGTGGGGCTGGCACAGATACGCAGTATTTT
TRBV12-3/TRBV12-4,13,TRBJ1-2,NA,few,CASSSWRGGGYTF,TGTGCCAGCAGTTCTTGGAGGGGTGGAGGCTACACCTTC
TRBV19,14,TRBJ2-2,TRBD1,NA,CASSTRTGTGELFF,TGTGCCAGTAGTACCCGGACAGGGACCGGGGAGCTGTTTTTT
TRBV5-4,14,TRBJ1-2,NA,NA,CASSSTDRGLGYTF,TGTGCCAGCAGCTCTACTGACAGAGGCCTCGGCTACACCTTC
TRBV7-2,16,TRBJ1-2,NA,NA,CASSSLSRTENYGYTF,TGTGCCAGCAGCTCCTTATCACGGACAGAAAACTATGGCTACACCTTC
TRBV3-1/TRBV3-2,15,TRBJ1-5,NA,NA,CASSQDAGFGQPQHF,TGTGCCAGCAGCCAAGATGCCGGGTTTGGTCAGCCCCAGCATTTT
TRBV28,12,TRBJ2-2,NA,NA,CASSEWAGELFF,TGTGCCAGCAGTGAGTGGGCCGGGGAGCTGTTTTTT
TRBV27,15,TRBJ1-4,NA,NA,CASSPSGGINEKLFF,TGTGCCAGCAGCCCCTCGGGTGGGATTAATGAAAAACTGTTTTTT
TRBV6-1,17,TRBJ2-3,NA,NA,CASSEWYKRTSTDTQYF,TGTGCCAGCAGTGAATGGTACAAGCGGACTAGCACAGATACGCAGTATTTT
TRBV7-9,11,TRBJ1-2,NA,NA,CVSRVHYGYTF,TGTGTCAGCAGGGTACACTATGGCTACACCTTC
TRBV30,14,TRBJ2-7,NA,NA,CAWSTTGSWGEQYF,TGTGCCTGGAGTACCACAGGATCATGGGGCGAGCAGTACTTC
TRBV18,12,TRBJ1-2,NA,NA,CARTGAHCGYTF,TGTGCCAGGACGGGAGCCCACTGTGGCTACACCTTC
TRBV29-1,11,TRBJ2-1,NA,NA,CSVRPALFPVF,TGCAGCGTCCGCCCCGCTCTGTTCCCCGTCTTC
TRBV5-1,15,TRBJ2-1,NA,NA,CASSLVGGRNNEQFF,TGCGCCAGCAGCTTGGTGGGGGGGCGGAACAATGAGCAGTTCTTC
TRBV28,16,TRBJ1-1,NA,NA,CATQGGRVVVGTEAFF,TGTGCCACCCAAGGGGGGAGGGTGGTGGTGGGGACTGAAGCTTTCTTT
TRBV3-1/TRBV3-2,14,TRBJ2-1,NA,NA,CASSQAARYNEQFF,TGTGCCAGCAGCCAAGCCGCGCGCTACAATGAGCAGTTCTTC
TRBV20-1,11,TRBJ1-1,NA,NA,CSASDRSMAFF,TGCAGTGCTAGCGACAGATCTATGGCTTTCTTT
TRBV6-5,14,TRBJ1-2,NA,NA,CASSYSPDNYGYTF,TGTGCCAGCAGTTACTCGCCGGATAACTATGGCTACACCTTC
TRBV4-1,13,TRBJ2-2,NA,NA,CASSQSPTGELFF,TGCGCCAGCAGCCAATCTCCCACCGGGGAGCTGTTTTTT
TRBV5-6,11,TRBJ1-2,NA,NA,CASSLGMGYTF,TGTGCCAGCAGCTTGGGGATGGGCTACACCTTC
TRBV28,14,TRBJ2-5,NA,NA,CASSLGARVGTQYF,TGTGCCAGCAGTTTAGGGGCCCGGGTGGGGACCCAGTACTTC
TRBV29-1,12,TRBJ2-7,NA,NA,CSATTTTYEQYF,TGCAGCGCGACGACAACCACATACGAGCAGTACTTC
TRBV29-1,14,TRBJ2-3,TRBD1,NA,CSVLTQGATDTQYF,TGCAGCGTACTTACACAGGGGGCCACAGATACGCAGTATTTT
TRBV28,15,TRBJ1-6,NA,NA,CASRATGTYNSPLHF,TGTGCCAGCAGAGCGACCGGGACTTATAATTCACCCCTCCACTTT
TRBV7-9,17,TRBJ1-4,TRBD1,once,CASSPGQGDSDNEKLFF,TGTGCCAGCAGCCCGGGACAGGGGGATTCGGATAATGAAAAACTGTTTTTT
TRBV4-3,15,TRBJ2-6,NA,NA,CASSQDRWGANVLTF,TGCGCCAGCAGCCAAGATCGATGGGGGGCCAACGTCCTGACTTTC
TRBV6-1,15,TRBJ2-2,NA,NA,CASSELRQGNGELFF,TGTGCCAGCAGTGAACTTAGGCAGGGGAACGGGGAGCTGTTTTTT
TRBV19,13,TRBJ1-2,TRBD1,NA,CASRGLRGGGYTF,TGTGCCAGTAGGGGTTTAAGAGGGGGCGGCTACACCTTC
TRBV12-3/TRBV12-4,12,TRBJ2-3,NA,NA,CASATRRDTQYF,TGTGCCAGCGCGACTAGAAGGGATACGCAGTATTTT